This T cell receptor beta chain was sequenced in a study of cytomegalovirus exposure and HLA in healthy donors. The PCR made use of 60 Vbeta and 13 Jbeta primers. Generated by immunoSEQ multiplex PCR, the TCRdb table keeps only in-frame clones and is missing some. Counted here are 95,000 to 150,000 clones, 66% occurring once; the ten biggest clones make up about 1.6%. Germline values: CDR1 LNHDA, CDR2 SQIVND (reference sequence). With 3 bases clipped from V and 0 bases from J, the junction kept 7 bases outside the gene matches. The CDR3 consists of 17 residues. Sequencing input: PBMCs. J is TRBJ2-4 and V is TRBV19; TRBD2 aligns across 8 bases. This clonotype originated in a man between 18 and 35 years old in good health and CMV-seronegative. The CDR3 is CASSILAGGIAKNIQYF. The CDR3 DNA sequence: TGTGCCAGTAGTATTCTAGCGGGTGGAATAGCCAAAAACATTCAGTACTTC.